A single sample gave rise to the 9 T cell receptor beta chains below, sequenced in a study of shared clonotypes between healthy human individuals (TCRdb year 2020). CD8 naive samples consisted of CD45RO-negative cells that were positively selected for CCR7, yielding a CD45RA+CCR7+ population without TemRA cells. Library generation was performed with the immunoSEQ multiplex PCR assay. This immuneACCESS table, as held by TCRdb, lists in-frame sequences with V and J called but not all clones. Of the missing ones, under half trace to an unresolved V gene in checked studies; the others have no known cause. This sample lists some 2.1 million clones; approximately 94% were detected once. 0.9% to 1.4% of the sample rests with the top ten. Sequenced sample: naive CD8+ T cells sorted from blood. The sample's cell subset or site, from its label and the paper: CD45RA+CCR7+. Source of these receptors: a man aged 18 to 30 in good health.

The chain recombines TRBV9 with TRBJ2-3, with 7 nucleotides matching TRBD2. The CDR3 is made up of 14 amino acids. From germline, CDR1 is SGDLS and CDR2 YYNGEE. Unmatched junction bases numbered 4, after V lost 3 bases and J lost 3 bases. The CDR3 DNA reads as TGTGCCAGCAGCGGCACTAGCGTGACAGATACGCAGTATTTT. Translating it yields CASSGTSVTDTQYF.

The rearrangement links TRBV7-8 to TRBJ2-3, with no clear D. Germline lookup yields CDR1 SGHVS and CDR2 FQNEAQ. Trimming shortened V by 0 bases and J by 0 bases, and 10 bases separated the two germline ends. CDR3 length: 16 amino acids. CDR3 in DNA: TGTGCCAGCAGCTTAGCGTTCCCGATTAGCACAGATACGCAGTATTTT. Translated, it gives CASSLAFPISTDTQYF.

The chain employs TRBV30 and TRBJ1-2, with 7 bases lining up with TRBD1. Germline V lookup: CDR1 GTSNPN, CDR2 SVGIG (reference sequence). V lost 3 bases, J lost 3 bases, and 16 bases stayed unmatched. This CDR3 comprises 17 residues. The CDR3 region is CAWSAGQVPFGDYGYTF. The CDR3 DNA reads TGTGCCTGGAGCGCTGGACAGGTTCCGTTCGGGGACTATGGCTACACCTTC.

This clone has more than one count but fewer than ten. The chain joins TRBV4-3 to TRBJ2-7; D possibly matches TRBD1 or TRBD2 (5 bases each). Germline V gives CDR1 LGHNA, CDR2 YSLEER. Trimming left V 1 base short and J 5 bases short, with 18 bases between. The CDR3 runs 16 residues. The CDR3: CASSQGAYGAPDEQYF. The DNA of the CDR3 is TGCGCCAGCAGCCAAGGGGCGTACGGGGCCCCCGACGAGCAGTACTTC.

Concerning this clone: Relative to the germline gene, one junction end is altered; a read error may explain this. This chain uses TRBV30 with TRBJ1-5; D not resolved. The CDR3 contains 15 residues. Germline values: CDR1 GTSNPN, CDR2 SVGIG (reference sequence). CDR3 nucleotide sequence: TGTGCCCGGAGTCCCGACTCAACTTTCAATCAGCCCCAGCATTTT. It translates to CARSPDSTFNQPQHF. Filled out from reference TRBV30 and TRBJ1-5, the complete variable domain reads SQTIHQWPATLVQPVGSPLSLECTVEGTSNPNLYWYRQAAGRGLQLLFYSVGIGQISSEVPQNLSASRPQDRQFILSSKKLLLSDSGFYLCARSPDSTFNQPQHFGDGTRLSIL.

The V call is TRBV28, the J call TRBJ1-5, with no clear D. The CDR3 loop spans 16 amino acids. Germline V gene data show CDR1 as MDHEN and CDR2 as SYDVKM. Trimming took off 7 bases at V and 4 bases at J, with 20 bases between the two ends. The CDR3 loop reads CASTPSFEGPNQPQHF. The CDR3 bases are TGTGCCAGCACCCCAAGTTTCGAGGGCCCAAATCAGCCCCAGCATTTT. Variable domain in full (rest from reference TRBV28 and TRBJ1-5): DVKVTQSSRYLVKRTGEKVFLECVQDMDHENMFWYRQDPGLGLRLIYFSYDVKMKEKGDIPEGYSVSREKKERFSLILESASTNQTSMYLCASTPSFEGPNQPQHFGDGTRLSIL.

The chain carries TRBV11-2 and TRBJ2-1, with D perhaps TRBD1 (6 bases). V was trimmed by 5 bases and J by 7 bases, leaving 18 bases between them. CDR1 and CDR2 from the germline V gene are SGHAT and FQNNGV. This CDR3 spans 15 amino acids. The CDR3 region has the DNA TGTGCCAGCAGCACACCCGGGGCAGGGGATAATGAGCAGTTCTTC. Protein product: CASSTPGAGDNEQFF.

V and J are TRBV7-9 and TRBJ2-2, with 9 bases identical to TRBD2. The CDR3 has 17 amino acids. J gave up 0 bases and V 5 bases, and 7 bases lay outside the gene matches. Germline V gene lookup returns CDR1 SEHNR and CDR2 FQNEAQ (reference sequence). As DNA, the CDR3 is TGTGCCAGCAGCCCGAAGACTAGCGGATCGAACACCGGGGAGCTGTTTTTT. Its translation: CASSPKTSGSNTGELFF.

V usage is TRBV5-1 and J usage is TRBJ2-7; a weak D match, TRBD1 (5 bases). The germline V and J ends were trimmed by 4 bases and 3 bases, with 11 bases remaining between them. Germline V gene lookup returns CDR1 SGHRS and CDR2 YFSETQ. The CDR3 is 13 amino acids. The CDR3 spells CASSPRQFYEQYF. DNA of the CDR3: TGCGCCAGCAGCCCTCGACAGTTCTACGAGCAGTACTTC.